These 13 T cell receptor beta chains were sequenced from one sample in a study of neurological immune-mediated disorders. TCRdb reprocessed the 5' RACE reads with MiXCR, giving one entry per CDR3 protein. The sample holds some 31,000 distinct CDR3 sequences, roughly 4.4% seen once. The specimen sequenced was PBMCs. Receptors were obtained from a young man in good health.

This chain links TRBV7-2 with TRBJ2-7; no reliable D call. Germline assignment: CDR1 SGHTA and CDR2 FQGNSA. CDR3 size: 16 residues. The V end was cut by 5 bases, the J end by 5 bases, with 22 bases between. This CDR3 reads CASSLRPPRTIDEQYF. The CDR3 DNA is TGTGCCAGCAGCCTAAGGCCCCCGAGGACCATAGACGAGCAGTACTTC.

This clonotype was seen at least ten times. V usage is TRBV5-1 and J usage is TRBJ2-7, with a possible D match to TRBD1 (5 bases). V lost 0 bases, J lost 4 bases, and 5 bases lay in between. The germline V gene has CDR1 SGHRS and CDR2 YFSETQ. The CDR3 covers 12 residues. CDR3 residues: CASSLDRYEQYF. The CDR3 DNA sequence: TGCGCCAGCAGCTTGGACAGGTACGAGCAGTACTTC.

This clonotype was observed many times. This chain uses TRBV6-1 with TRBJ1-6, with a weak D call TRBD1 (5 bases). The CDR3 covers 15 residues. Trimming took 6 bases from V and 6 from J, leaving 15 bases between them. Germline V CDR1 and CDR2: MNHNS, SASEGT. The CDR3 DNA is TGTGCCAGCAGGGAATGGGGCCGTAGTAATTCACCCCTCCACTTT. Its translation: CASREWGRSNSPLHF.

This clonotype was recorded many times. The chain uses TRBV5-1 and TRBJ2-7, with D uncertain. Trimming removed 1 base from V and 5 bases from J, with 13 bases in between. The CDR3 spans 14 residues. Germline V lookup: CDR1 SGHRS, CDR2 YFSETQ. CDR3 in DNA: TGCGCCAGCAGCTTGCAGGCGGCTTGGGACGAGCAGTACTTC. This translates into CASSLQAAWDEQYF. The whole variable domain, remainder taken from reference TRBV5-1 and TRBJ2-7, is KAGVTQTPRYLIKTRGQQVTLSCSPISGHRSVSWYQQTPGQGLQFLFEYFSETQRNKGNFPGRFSGRQFSNSRSEMNVSTLELGDSALYLCASSLQAAWDEQYFGPGTRLTVT.

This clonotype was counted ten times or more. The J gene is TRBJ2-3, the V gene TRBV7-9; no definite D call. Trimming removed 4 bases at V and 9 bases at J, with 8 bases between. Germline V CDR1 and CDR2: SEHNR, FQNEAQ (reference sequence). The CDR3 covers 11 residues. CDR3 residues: CASSSVETQYF. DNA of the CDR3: TGTGCCAGCAGCTCCGTGGAGACGCAGTATTTT.

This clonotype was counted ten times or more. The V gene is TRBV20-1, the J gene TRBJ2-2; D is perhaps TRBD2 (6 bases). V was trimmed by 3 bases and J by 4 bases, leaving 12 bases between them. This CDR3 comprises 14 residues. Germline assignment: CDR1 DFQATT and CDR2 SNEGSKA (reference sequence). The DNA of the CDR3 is TGCAGTGCTAGTTTACGGGGGAGCACCGGGGAGCTGTTTTTT. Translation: CSASLRGSTGELFF.

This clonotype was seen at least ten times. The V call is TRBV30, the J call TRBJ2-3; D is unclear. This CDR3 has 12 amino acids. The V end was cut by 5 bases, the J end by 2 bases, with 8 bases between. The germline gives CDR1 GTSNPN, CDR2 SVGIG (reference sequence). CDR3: CAWDTSTDTQYF. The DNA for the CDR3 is TGTGCCTGGGACACCTCCACAGATACGCAGTATTTT.

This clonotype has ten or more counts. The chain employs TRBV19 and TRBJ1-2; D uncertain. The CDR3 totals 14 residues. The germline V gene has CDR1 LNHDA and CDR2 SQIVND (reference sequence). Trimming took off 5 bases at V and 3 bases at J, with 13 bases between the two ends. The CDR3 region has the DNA TGTGCCAGTAGTGAGGCGGACGGCTACTATGGCTACACCTTC. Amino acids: CASSEADGYYGYTF. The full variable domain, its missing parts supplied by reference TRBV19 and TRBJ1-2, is DGGITQSPKYLFRKEGQNVTLSCEQNLNHDAMYWYRQDPGQGLRLIYYSQIVNDFQKGDIAEGYSVSREKKESFPLTVTSAQKNPTAFYLCASSEADGYYGYTFGSGTRLTVV.

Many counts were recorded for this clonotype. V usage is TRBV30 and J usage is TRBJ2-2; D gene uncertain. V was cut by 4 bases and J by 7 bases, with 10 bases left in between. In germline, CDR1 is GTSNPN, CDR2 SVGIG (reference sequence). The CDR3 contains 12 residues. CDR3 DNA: TGTGCCTGGACAAGCTACGGCGGGGAGCTGTTTTTT. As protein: CAWTSYGGELFF.

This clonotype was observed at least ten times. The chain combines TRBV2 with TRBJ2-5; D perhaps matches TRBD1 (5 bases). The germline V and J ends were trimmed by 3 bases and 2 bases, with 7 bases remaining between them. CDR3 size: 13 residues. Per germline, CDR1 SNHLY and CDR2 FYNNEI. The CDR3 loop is CASSEGQQETQYF. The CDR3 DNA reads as TGTGCCAGCAGTGAGGGGCAGCAAGAGACCCAGTACTTC. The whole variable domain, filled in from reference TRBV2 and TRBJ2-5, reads EPEVTQTPSHQVTQMGQEVILRCVPISNHLYFYWYRQILGQKVEFLVSFYNNEISEKSEIFDDQFSVERPDGSNFTLKIRSTKLEDSAMYFCASSEGQQETQYFGPGTRLLVL.

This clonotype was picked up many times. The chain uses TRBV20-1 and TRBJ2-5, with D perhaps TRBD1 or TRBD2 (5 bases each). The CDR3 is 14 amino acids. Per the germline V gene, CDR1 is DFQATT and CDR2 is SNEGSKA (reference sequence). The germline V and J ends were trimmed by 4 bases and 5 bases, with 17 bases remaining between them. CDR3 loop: CSAISRFEGETQYF. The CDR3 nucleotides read TGCAGTGCTATTTCCAGGTTCGAGGGGGAGACCCAGTACTTC.

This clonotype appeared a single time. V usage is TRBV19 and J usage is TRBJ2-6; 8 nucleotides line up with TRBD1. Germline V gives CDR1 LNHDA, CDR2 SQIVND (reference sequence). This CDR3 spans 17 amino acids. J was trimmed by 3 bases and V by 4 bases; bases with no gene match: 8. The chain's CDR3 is CASSTTGVGFGANVLTF. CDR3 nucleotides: TGTGCCAGTAGTACGACAGGGGTTGGGTTTGGGGCCAACGTCCTGACTTTC.

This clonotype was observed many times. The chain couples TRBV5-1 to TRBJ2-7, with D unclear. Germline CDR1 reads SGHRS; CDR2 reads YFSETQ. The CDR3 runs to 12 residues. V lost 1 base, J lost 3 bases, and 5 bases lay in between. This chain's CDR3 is CASSLTDYEQYF. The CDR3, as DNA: TGCGCCAGCAGCTTGACAGACTACGAGCAGTACTTC.